Described below is a single TCR beta chain sequence and its context. The target of this receptor is not known. Within one base of it there is no much larger clone, and no base qualities were kept. V is pared back by 3 bases and J by 4 bases, with 12 bases lying between the germline termini. The CDR3 spans 14 residues, from the cysteine through the phenylalanine. The kept DNA is CDR3 alone, 42 bases in frame from the first base. The CDR1 and CDR2 encoded by the germline V gene (reference sequence) are WNHNN and SYGVQD. Whole blood was collected in K2EDTA tubes by collaborating institutions according to the institutions' own protocols. For TCRbeta analysis, collaborators shipped samples in one of three forms: frozen whole blood, isolated PBMCs, or DNA extracted from either of those sample types. The record originates from a study of blood T cell repertoires in COVID-19 (dated by TCRdb to 2020 to 2022). Context from the whole study: Samples covering the acute and convalescent phases of COVID-19 were provided by collaborators in the United States, Italy and Spain. The material from the prospective study consisted of cDNA or gDNA derived from T cells, B-cell-depleted T cells, or PBMCs. Deeply sampled blood TCRbeta repertoires from subjects exposed to, actively infected with, or recovered from COVID-19 were included in the dataset. A freely available public database, intended as a resource for researchers studying the immune response to SARS-CoV-2, is where the repertoires were released. The samples were drawn from two sources: the first 160 participants of the ongoing ImmuneRACE study, and 1,254 subjects contributed by 6 global collaborators. A de-identified subject ID, COVID-19 status, age in years and sex were almost always included in the sample metadata. HLA class I and class II types, where available, came from metadata supplied by the sample provider rather than from assay-based typing.

Results and caveats for the whole study, not just this receptor: Clinical and demographic metadata were provided uncurated, with the amount varying by source and participant.

TCRbeta CDR3 regions were amplified from genomic DNA using the immunoSEQ Assay, a bias-controlled multiplex PCR. As for the original processing: Nucleated cell counts per sample were estimated from amplification of reference gene primers within the assay. To quantify the absolute abundance of each unique TCRbeta CDR3 rearrangement, sequence reads were collapsed and filtered. For each sample, productive Simpson clonality was calculated as the square root of Simpson's diversity index across productive rearrangements. Drawn from immuneACCESS, this table holds only the in-frame rearrangements with V and J called that TCRdb kept. Clones are partly lost; checked studies trace under half to an unresolved V gene and leave the rest unexplained. V and J calls and clone size are as listed in that table; D and trimming were resolved from the DNA. The table for this sample lists about 82,000 clones; 85% of them were counted only once. Clones ranked in the top ten supply approximately 20% of the sample.

The specimen was peripheral blood. This sequence originates from a man older than 75 with active or convalescent COVID-19. In this chain, TRBV10-1 is recombined with TRBJ1-1; 5 matching bases give a weak D call of TRBD1. The CDR3 region: CASSDKAGVTEAFF. The sequenced DNA is TGCGCCAGCAGTGACAAGGCGGGGGTCACTGAAGCTTTCTTT.